Included here is one T cell receptor beta chain sequence, with context. Repertoires were generated with immunoSEQ multiplex PCR, while TCRdb's copy carries only in-frame clones and drops some. The table has roughly 120,000 clones, 80% to 90% seen once. The record originates from a study of T cell responses to AZD1222 COVID-19 vaccine. Looking at the study overall: Second-dose schedules of about 4 or about 12 weeks were combined.

This CDR3 spans 16 amino acids. The germline gives CDR1 LGHDT, CDR2 YNNKEL (reference sequence). V lost 1 base, J lost 4 bases, and 9 bases stayed unmatched. Sample: peripheral blood, taken on day 0 of AZD1222 vaccination. This TCR was sampled from an adult in good health. The V and J genes are TRBV3-1 (or the pseudogene TRBV3-2) and TRBJ1-2; 7 bases map to TRBD1. The CDR3 nucleotides read TGTGCCAGCAGCCAAGTCGGGACAGTACCCTTCTATGGCTACACCTTC. Its translation: CASSQVGTVPFYGYTF.